Presented here are 24 T cell receptor beta chains from one specimen sequenced in a study of T-cell memory formation after mild COVID-19. TCRdb called the 5' RACE reads again in MiXCR, with one record for every CDR3 protein. The repertoire consists of over 55,000 distinct CDR3 sequences, with less than 15% occurring once and the leading ten covering 20% to 25%. Sequences were obtained from PBMCs or a T cell subset sorted from them (not recorded which). These receptor sequences come from a man aged 18 to 35 who had mild COVID-19 (a few samples of this study predate the infection). Cell type and time point are not known.

In this sample, this clonotype turned up many times. CDR3 sequence reads: CSVDRRGADTQYF. The CDR3 bases are TGCAGCGTTGACAGAAGGGGGGCAGATACGCAGTATTTT. This sequence joins TRBV29-1 and TRBJ2-3; possibly TRBD1 or TRBD2 for D (6 bases each). Trimming took off 3 bases at V and 4 bases at J, with 11 bases between the two ends. Germline values: CDR1 SQVTM, CDR2 ANQGSEA. CDR3 length equals 13 residues.

The chain employs TRBV11-1 and TRBJ2-1; D may match TRBD1 or TRBD2 (7 bases each). This CDR3 comprises 14 residues. Trimming left V 4 bases short and J 3 bases short, with 10 bases between. Germline values: CDR1 SGHAT, CDR2 FQDESV (reference sequence). In nucleotides, the CDR3 is TGTGCCAGCAGCTCCAGGGGGGGCTACAATGAGCAGTTCTTC. This encodes CASSSRGGYNEQFF.

This clonotype occurred many times. J is TRBJ1-6 and V is TRBV7-3; D perhaps matches TRBD1 (5 bases). The CDR3 is 13 residues long. Germline CDR1 SGHTA, CDR2 FQGTGA. The V and J ends lost 2 bases and 10 bases respectively, with 9 bases between them. In DNA form, the CDR3 reads TGTGCCAGCAGCTTACAGGGTGGGTCACCCCTCCACTTT. It encodes CASSLQGGSPLHF. Based on the CDR3 plus reference TRBV7-3 and TRBJ1-6, the full variable domain is GAGVSQTPSNKVTEKGKYVELRCDPISGHTALYWYRQSLGQGPEFLIYFQGTGAADDSGLPNDRFFAVRPEGSVSTLKIQRTERGDSAVYLCASSLQGGSPLHFGNGTRLTVT.

This clonotype was observed a few times. V usage is TRBV20-1 and J usage is TRBJ2-3; TRBD2 matches 10 bases. Unmatched junction bases numbered 2, after V lost 5 bases and J lost 6 bases. Germline lookup yields CDR1 DFQATT and CDR2 SNEGSKA (reference sequence). The CDR3 runs 12 residues. DNA for the CDR3: TGCAGTGCTCCGGGACTAGCGGATACGCAGTATTTT. Residues: CSAPGLADTQYF.

The chain couples TRBV2 to TRBJ2-7; no clear D. Trimming cost V 6 bases and J 3 bases, with 12 bases left between them. The CDR3 has 13 residues. Germline CDR1 is SNHLY and CDR2 is FYNNEI. CDR3 in DNA: TGTGCCAGCAGGGAGAGTAACAGCTACGAGCAGTACGTC. It yields the protein CASRESNSYEQYV.

There are a few counts of this clonotype. The CDR3 DNA reads as TGCGCCAGCAGCTTGGAGGAGGCAGGGGGTGGTGAGCAGTTCTTC. Translating gives CASSLEEAGGGEQFF. The J gene is TRBJ2-1, the V gene TRBV5-1; 7 bases are a match to TRBD1. CDR1 is SGHRS, CDR2 YFSETQ, per germline. V dropped 0 bases and J dropped 9; count of bases not matched to a gene: 9. This CDR3 is built from 15 residues.

In DNA, the CDR3 is TGCGCCAGCAGCCAATCCCTTCCGGCTAGCGGGGATACGCAGTATTTT. Amino acids: CASSQSLPASGDTQYF. V and J are TRBV4-3 and TRBJ2-3, with 8 bases matching TRBD2. The V segment lost 2 bases and the J segment 6 bases; nucleotides outside the gene matches: 10. The germline CDR1 and CDR2 sequences are LGHNA and YSLEER. CDR3 size: 16 residues.

J is TRBJ1-1 and V is TRBV27, with unresolved D. V dropped 2 bases and J dropped 4 bases, with 14 bases sitting between them. The CDR3 loop spans 15 amino acids. Per the germline V gene, CDR1 is MNHEY and CDR2 is SMNVEV (reference sequence). The CDR3 sequence: CASSLGWESGTEAFF. Written as DNA, the CDR3 is TGTGCCAGCAGTTTAGGATGGGAGTCGGGCACTGAAGCTTTCTTT.

As for this clonotype: One end of the junction varies from germline; a read error may be responsible. The chain is built from TRBV5-1 and TRBJ1-2; D is perhaps TRBD1 (6 bases). The CDR3 is 15 residues long. Germline V CDR1 and CDR2: SGHRS, YFSETQ. CDR3 amino acids: CASSFSGATNYGYAF. CDR3 DNA: TGCGCCAGCAGCTTTTCGGGGGCCACTAACTATGGCTACGCCTTC.

This clonotype has at least ten counts. This chain connects TRBV6-5 to TRBJ2-3; 10 bases align to TRBD2. Germline CDR1 reads MNHEY; CDR2 reads SVGAGI. CDR3 length equals 16 residues. The V segment lost 0 bases and the J segment 6 bases; nucleotides outside the gene matches: 6. CDR3 amino acids: CASSYSGSGGADTQYF. The DNA for the CDR3 is TGTGCCAGCAGTTACTCTGGAAGCGGGGGGGCGGATACGCAGTATTTT.

This chain links TRBV20-1 with TRBJ2-3; D perhaps matches TRBD1 (5 bases). Trimming cost V 1 base and J 1 base, with 6 bases left between them. The CDR3 runs to 13 residues. CDR1 is DFQATT and CDR2 is SNEGSKA in the germline V gene (reference sequence). Here the CDR3 reads CSARVQGTDTQYF. The CDR3 DNA sequence: TGCAGTGCTAGAGTACAGGGCACAGATACGCAGTATTTT.

This chain links TRBV5-5 with TRBJ1-3; TRBD1 aligns across 8 bases. Germline assignment: CDR1 SGHKS and CDR2 YYEKEE (reference sequence). V shed 3 bases, J shed 2 bases, and the junction held 4 bases outside the gene matches. This CDR3 has 15 residues. The CDR3 DNA follows: TGTGCCAGCAGCTCACAGGGGGTGACTGGAAACACCATATATTTT. Translation: CASSSQGVTGNTIYF.

Only a few counts were recorded for this clonotype. The chain is built from TRBV5-1 and TRBJ2-2, with D unclear. V lost 0 bases to trimming and J lost 4 bases, with 4 bases between them. Germline V gives CDR1 SGHRS, CDR2 YFSETQ. The CDR3 is 13 amino acids. In DNA, the CDR3 is TGCGCCAGCAGCTTGGTATCCACCGGGGAGCTGTTTTTT. This gives the protein CASSLVSTGELFF.

The genes are TRBV12-3 or TRBV12-4 and TRBJ2-1, with 9 nucleotides matching TRBD1. J lost 7 bases, V lost 2 bases, and 3 bases had no gene match. The CDR3 runs 14 residues. In DNA, the CDR3 is TGTGCCAGCAGTTTAAGGGACAGGGAAAATGAGCAGTTCTTC. Translated: CASSLRDRENEQFF.

This clonotype has only a few counts. The chain recombines TRBV7-2 with TRBJ1-4; the D gene is possibly TRBD1 (6 bases). V lost 5 bases to trimming and J lost 10 bases, with 17 bases between them. The CDR3 is made up of 14 amino acids. Germline lookup yields CDR1 SGHTA and CDR2 FQGNSA. The CDR3 DNA reads TGTGCCAGCAGCCCTCGGGGGGGGGCCGGAAAACTGTTTTTT. Amino acid sequence: CASSPRGGAGKLFF.

Only a few counts were recorded for this clonotype. This sequence joins TRBV6-5 and TRBJ1-2, with unresolved D. The V gene lost 2 bases and the J gene lost 4 bases, with 11 bases spanning the gap. This CDR3 is 14 amino acids long. Looked up from germline, CDR1 is MNHEY and CDR2 is SVGAGI. CDR3 sequence (DNA): TGTGCCAGCAGTTACGGACGGCATCTCTATGGCTACACCTTC. Amino acids: CASSYGRHLYGYTF.

The chain is built from TRBV7-7 and TRBJ2-1; D is possibly TRBD2 (5 bases). V shed 0 bases and J shed 7 bases, with 10 bases lying between them. CDR1 and CDR2 (germline): SSHAT, FNYEAQ (reference sequence). The CDR3 runs to 14 residues. The CDR3 loop is CASSLATSFNEQFF. The CDR3 DNA follows: TGTGCCAGCAGCTTAGCCACTAGTTTTAATGAGCAGTTCTTC.

This clonotype was seen many times. J is TRBJ2-1 and V is TRBV11-2, with TRBD1 identical over 7 bases. Germline V CDR1 and CDR2: SGHAT, FQNNGV. This CDR3 has 16 amino acids. The J segment lost 2 bases and the V segment lost 5 bases, leaving 9 bases of the junction unmatched. DNA for the CDR3: TGTGCCAGCAGCCTGCTACAGGGGAGCACCTACAATGAGCAGTTCTTC. Residues: CASSLLQGSTYNEQFF.

The chain combines TRBV2 with TRBJ1-3; maybe TRBD1 (6 bases). The CDR3 consists of 15 residues. Germline lookup yields CDR1 SNHLY and CDR2 FYNNEI. V lost 7 bases, J lost 0 bases, and 13 bases lay in between. For the CDR3, the DNA is TGTGCCAGCAAGACAGGACCCAGCTCTGGAAACACCATATATTTT. It translates to CASKTGPSSGNTIYF.

The chain links TRBV9 to TRBJ2-3, with 10 bases matching TRBD2. V was clipped by 0 bases and J by 4 bases; unmatched bases: 2. The CDR3 has 15 residues. Germline-derived CDR1 and CDR2 are SGDLS and YYNGEE. The CDR3 protein is CASSVGGLAADTQYF. The DNA of the CDR3 is TGTGCCAGCAGCGTAGGTGGACTAGCGGCAGATACGCAGTATTTT. Drawing the rest from reference TRBV9 and TRBJ2-3, the complete variable domain is DSGVTQTPKHLITATGQRVTLRCSPRSGDLSVYWYQQSLDQGLQFLIQYYNGEERAKGNILERFSAQQFPDLHSELNLSSLELGDSALYFCASSVGGLAADTQYFGPGTRLTVL.

The V call is TRBV5-1, the J call TRBJ2-2; 9 nucleotides match TRBD2. The germline V gene encodes CDR1 SGHRS and CDR2 YFSETQ. CDR3 length: 16 residues. Unmatched junction bases numbered 5, after V lost 5 bases and J lost 0 bases. CDR3 nucleotide sequence: TGCGCCAGCAGACGGCTAGCGGGGCCGAACACCGGGGAGCTGTTTTTT. It translates to CASRRLAGPNTGELFF.

V usage is TRBV2 and J usage is TRBJ2-2, with D maybe TRBD2 (7 bases). V lost 6 bases, J lost 6 bases, and 17 bases lay in between. Germline-derived CDR1 and CDR2 are SNHLY and FYNNEI. The length of the CDR3 is 15 residues. The CDR3 here is CASSGGGAPSGELFF. DNA for the CDR3: TGTGCCAGCAGCGGAGGGGGGGCCCCCTCCGGGGAGCTGTTTTTT.

The genes are TRBV11-2 and TRBJ2-5; 7 nucleotides align to TRBD2. The CDR3 covers 16 residues. Germline loops: CDR1 SGHAT, CDR2 FQNNGV. J gave up 2 bases and V 2 bases, and 8 bases lay outside the gene matches. The CDR3 bases are TGTGCCAGCAGCTTATTTGGCCTAGCGGAACAAGAGACCCAGTACTTC. Translation: CASSLFGLAEQETQYF.

J is TRBJ2-7 and V is TRBV28, with unresolved D. The ends were cut back, 5 bases at V and 9 bases at J, with 14 bases in the middle. This CDR3 spans 12 amino acids. In germline, CDR1 is MDHEN, CDR2 SYDVKM. CDR3 loop: CASSTYGVGQYV. In DNA form, the CDR3 reads TGTGCCAGCAGTACCTATGGGGTAGGGCAGTACGTC.